The 3 T cell receptor beta chains presented below share a single source sample, sequenced in a study of preoperative IRX-2 immunotherapy in early breast cancer. Using immunoSEQ multiplex PCR, the repertoire was profiled, and TCRdb retains in-frame clones only, with some absent. The repertoire holds about 33,000 clones, roughly 90% seen once, with roughly 1.6% in the top ten. Stated treatment: preoperative locoregional IRX-2 cytokine immunotherapy. The sequences come from tumor tissue, collected after IRX-2 immunotherapy. The receptors were gathered from a human donor with breast cancer.

V and J are TRBV6-8 and TRBJ2-5; either TRBD1 or TRBD2 may fit D (5 bases each). CDR1 is MNHGY, CDR2 SAAAGT, per germline. Trimming shortened V by 5 bases and J by 4 bases, and 11 bases separated the two germline ends. The CDR3 sequence is 13 residues long. Here the CDR3 DNA reads TGTGCCAGCAGTCTGGGACCCTCAGAGACCCAGTACTTC. Residues: CASSLGPSETQYF.

The rearrangement joins TRBV5-1 to TRBJ2-3, with TRBD2 matching over 8 bases. This CDR3 spans 14 amino acids. Trimming cost V 4 bases and J 10 bases; bases outside gene matches: 11. Germline V gene lookup returns CDR1 SGHRS and CDR2 YFSETQ. The CDR3 spells CASSPGLGLAAQYF. CDR3 nucleotides: TGCGCCAGCAGCCCGGGACTAGGACTGGCGGCGCAGTATTTT.

The V gene is TRBV6-8, the J gene TRBJ1-5; D possibly corresponds to TRBD1 (6 bases). This CDR3 region has 15 residues. Germline V gene lookup returns CDR1 MNHGY and CDR2 SAAAGT. The V and J ends lost 6 bases and 2 bases respectively, with 14 bases between them. For the CDR3, the DNA is TGTGCCAGCAGCGTAACAGGGTTCGGCAATCAGCCCCAGCATTTT. This translates into CASSVTGFGNQPQHF.